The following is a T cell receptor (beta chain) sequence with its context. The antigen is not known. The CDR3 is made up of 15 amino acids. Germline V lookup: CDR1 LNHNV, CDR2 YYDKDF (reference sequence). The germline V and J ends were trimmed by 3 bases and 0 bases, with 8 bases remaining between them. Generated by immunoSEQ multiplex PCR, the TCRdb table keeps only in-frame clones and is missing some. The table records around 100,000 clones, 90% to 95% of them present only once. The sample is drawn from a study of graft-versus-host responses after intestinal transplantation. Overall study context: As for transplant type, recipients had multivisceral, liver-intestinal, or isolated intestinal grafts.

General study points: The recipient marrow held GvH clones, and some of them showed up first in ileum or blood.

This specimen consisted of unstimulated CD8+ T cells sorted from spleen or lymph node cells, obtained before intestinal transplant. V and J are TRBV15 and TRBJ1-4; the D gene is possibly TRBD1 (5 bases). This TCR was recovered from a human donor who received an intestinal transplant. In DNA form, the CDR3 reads TGTGCCACCAGCAGCGTAGGGGCAACTAATGAAAAACTGTTTTTT. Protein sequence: CATSSVGATNEKLFF.